The next 21 T cell receptor beta chains were all read from a single sample in a study of blood T cell repertoires in COVID-19. TCRdb keeps only in-frame clones here, not all; method: immunoSEQ multiplex PCR. Among 200,000 to 250,000 clones listed, around 84% were seen once. Input material: peripheral blood. The origin of the receptors is a woman aged 35 to 49 who had recovered from COVID-19.

A single count supports this clone. The V and J genes are TRBV2 and TRBJ2-7; D is unclear. V shed 2 bases and J shed 3 bases, with 14 bases lying between them. This CDR3 is 15 amino acids long. Germline CDR1 and CDR2: SNHLY and FYNNEI. The chain's CDR3 is CASSETRRSFYEQYF. The CDR3 DNA is TGTGCCAGCAGTGAAACCAGACGGAGCTTCTACGAGCAGTACTTC.

V is TRBV2 and J is TRBJ2-5; D is undetermined. The V gene's germline CDR1 is SNHLY and CDR2 FYNNEI. The CDR3 sequence is 10 residues long. The V gene lost 8 bases and the J gene lost 4 bases, with 5 bases spanning the gap. The CDR3 is CASGRETQYF. The CDR3 coding sequence is TGTGCCAGCGGTAGAGAGACCCAGTACTTC. Full variable domain (outside the CDR3, taken from reference TRBV2 and TRBJ2-5): EPEVTQTPSHQVTQMGQEVILRCVPISNHLYFYWYRQILGQKVEFLVSFYNNEISEKSEIFDDQFSVERPDGSNFTLKIRSTKLEDSAMYFCASGRETQYFGPGTRLLVL.

The rearrangement links TRBV24-1 to TRBJ1-2; 12 nucleotides match TRBD1. The CDR3 is 16 residues long. Germline CDR1 KGHDR, CDR2 SFDVKD. The V segment lost 3 bases and the J segment 5 bases; nucleotides outside the gene matches: 6. CDR3 sequence reads: CATSDPGTGGVYGYTF. Written as DNA, the CDR3 is TGTGCCACCAGTGATCCCGGGACAGGGGGCGTGTATGGCTACACCTTC.

The V call is TRBV30, the J call TRBJ2-7, with D possibly matching TRBD2 (6 bases). The germline V gene encodes CDR1 GTSNPN and CDR2 SVGIG (reference sequence). The CDR3 spans 15 residues. V was trimmed by 1 base and J by 0 bases, leaving 13 bases between them. CDR3 nucleotides: TGTGCCTGGAGTGAGGGACGGGGGAGCTCCTACGAGCAGTACTTC. Protein sequence: CAWSEGRGSSYEQYF.

The genes are TRBV7-2 and TRBJ2-7; unclear D gene. Trimming left V 5 bases short and J 0 bases short, with 8 bases between. CDR1 SGHTA and CDR2 FQGNSA come from the germline V gene. This CDR3 spans 13 amino acids. The CDR3 is CASSVTSSYEQYF. CDR3 nucleotide sequence: TGTGCCAGCAGCGTTACAAGCTCCTACGAGCAGTACTTC.

The V and J genes are TRBV13 and TRBJ1-5; 12 bases line up with TRBD1. Germline V gene sequence: CDR1 PRHDT, CDR2 FYEKMQ (reference sequence). The CDR3 totals 17 residues. The junction had 11 bases not matched to a gene; V was cut back by 5 bases and J by 6 bases. The CDR3 nucleotides are TGTGCCAGCAGCAAGGGAGTGGGACAGGGGGCGTCTCAGCCCCAGCATTTT. It yields the protein CASSKGVGQGASQPQHF. Filled out from reference TRBV13 and TRBJ1-5, the complete variable domain reads AAGVIQSPRHLIKEKRETATLKCYPIPRHDTVYWYQQGPGQDPQFLISFYEKMQSDKGSIPDRFSAQQFSDYHSELNMSSLELGDSALYFCASSKGVGQGASQPQHFGDGTRLSIL.

CDR3 in amino acids: CASSPLGGADEKLFF. CDR3 nucleotide sequence: TGTGCCAGCAGCCCCCTAGGCGGGGCCGATGAAAAACTGTTTTTT. J is TRBJ1-4 and V is TRBV7-2; D may be TRBD1 (5 bases). Germline CDR1 reads SGHTA; CDR2 reads FQGNSA. The V end lost 5 bases, the J end lost 6 bases, and 16 bases lay between the germline ends. The CDR3 spans 15 residues.

This clone was observed once. J is TRBJ1-2 and V is TRBV15, with 9 bases fitting TRBD1. This CDR3 comprises 16 residues. The germline CDR1 and CDR2 sequences are LNHNV and YYDKDF (reference sequence). V was pared by 2 bases and J by 3 bases, with 7 bases of the junction left unmatched. In DNA, the CDR3 is TGTGCCACCAGCAGAACCCGGACAGGGGATGACTATGGCTACACCTTC. Translated, it gives CATSRTRTGDDYGYTF.

V gene TRBV5-1 combines with J gene TRBJ2-1; 7 bases align to TRBD2. Germline-derived CDR1 and CDR2 are SGHRS and YFSETQ. CDR3 length equals 15 residues. The ends lost 4 bases at V and 6 bases at J; junction bases unmatched: 10. The CDR3 protein is CASSPWGGIGNEQFF. CDR3 sequence (DNA): TGCGCCAGCAGCCCCTGGGGGGGGATCGGCAATGAGCAGTTCTTC.

The sample holds a few counts of this clone. The gene calls are TRBV28 and TRBJ2-7; possibly TRBD2 for D (6 bases). This CDR3 is 15 amino acids long. Looked up from germline, CDR1 is MDHEN and CDR2 is SYDVKM. The V end lost 3 bases, the J end lost 7 bases, and 19 bases lay between the germline ends. The CDR3 here is CASSFVGTQGREQYF. CDR3 nucleotide sequence: TGTGCCAGCAGTTTTGTTGGGACCCAAGGGAGGGAGCAGTACTTC. Based on the CDR3 plus reference TRBV28 and TRBJ2-7, the full variable domain is DVKVTQSSRYLVKRTGEKVFLECVQDMDHENMFWYRQDPGLGLRLIYFSYDVKMKEKGDIPEGYSVSREKKERFSLILESASTNQTSMYLCASSFVGTQGREQYFGPGTRLTVT.

The rearrangement joins TRBV7-2 to TRBJ2-3; no clear D. This CDR3 has 15 amino acids. V lost 3 bases to trimming and J lost 6 bases, with 16 bases between them. Germline lookup yields CDR1 SGHTA and CDR2 FQGNSA. For the CDR3, the DNA is TGTGCCAGCAGCTTCGGAGATCGATCGAGCGATACGCAGTATTTT. It encodes CASSFGDRSSDTQYF.

V is TRBV7-2 and J is TRBJ1-4, with D perhaps matching TRBD1 (5 bases). This CDR3 is built from 15 residues. Trimming removed 1 base from V and 3 bases from J, with 9 bases in between. The germline V gene encodes CDR1 SGHTA and CDR2 FQGNSA. CDR3 bases: TGTGCCAGCAGCTTAGATTGGGGGGCTAATGAAAAACTGTTTTTT. Translation gives CASSLDWGANEKLFF.

The V and J genes are TRBV6-1 and TRBJ1-4; possible D gene TRBD1, 6 bases. The ends were cut back, 1 base at V and 4 bases at J, with 10 bases in the middle. CDR1 and CDR2 from the germline V gene are MNHNS and SASEGT. This CDR3 is built from 15 residues. CDR3 DNA sequence: TGTGCCAGCAGTGAAGTTTGGGGGCTTAATGAAAAACTGTTTTTT. Translating it yields CASSEVWGLNEKLFF.

Turning to this clone: Distinct nucleotide sequences in the sample also encode this CDR3. This rearrangement joins TRBV5-1 to TRBJ1-4; 8 nucleotides align to TRBD1. Germline CDR1 reads SGHRS; CDR2 reads YFSETQ. Trimming removed 3 bases from V and 0 bases from J; junction bases left unmatched: 1. The CDR3 covers 15 residues. CDR3 sequence (DNA): TGCGCCAGCAGCTCGACAGGGGCAACTAATGAAAAACTGTTTTTT. This translates into CASSSTGATNEKLFF.

The rearrangement joins TRBV13 to TRBJ2-7, with D perhaps matching TRBD1 (5 bases). Between the trimmed V and J ends, which lost 5 bases and 6 bases, there was a span of 20 bases. Germline V gene lookup returns CDR1 PRHDT and CDR2 FYEKMQ (reference sequence). CDR3 length equals 15 residues. The CDR3 DNA sequence: TGTGCCAGCAGCCTACCAGGGCCTCCGGCCCGCGAGCAGTACTTC. It codes for CASSLPGPPAREQYF.

As concerns this clone: This specimen includes other DNA sequences encoding the same CDR3. The chain links TRBV15 to TRBJ2-7; 12 positions agree with TRBD1. In germline, CDR1 is LNHNV, CDR2 YYDKDF (reference sequence). The trim removed 5 bases at V and 7 bases at J, leaving 3 bases unmatched. The CDR3 contains 13 residues. The CDR3 DNA is TGTGCCACCAGCCGGGACAGGGGGCGTGAGCAGTACTTC. This encodes CATSRDRGREQYF. The whole variable domain, remainder taken from reference TRBV15 and TRBJ2-7, is DAMVIQNPRYQVTQFGKPVTLSCSQTLNHNVMYWYQQKSSQAPKLLFHYYDKDFNNEADTPDNFQSRRPNTSFCFLDIRSPGLGDTAMYLCATSRDRGREQYFGPGTRLTVT.

This clone has just one count. The chain links TRBV10-2 to TRBJ2-1; 7 nucleotides align to TRBD2. Germline CDR1 reads WSHSY; CDR2 reads SAAADI. V lost 6 bases to trimming and J lost 8 bases; unmatched junction nucleotides: 13. The CDR3 covers 15 residues. The CDR3 sequence is CASRGRTRVIHEQFF. Written as DNA, the CDR3 is TGCGCCAGCAGGGGGCGGACTAGGGTTATCCATGAGCAGTTCTTC.

This clone was seen more than once but under ten times. The V call is TRBV28, the J call TRBJ1-1; the D is unclear. The CDR3 sequence is 17 residues long. V gave up 8 bases and J gave up 0 bases, with 22 bases separating them. Germline V gene data show CDR1 as MDHEN and CDR2 as SYDVKM. CDR3 nucleotides: TGTGCCAGCGGCGAGACGACTTACGCCGGAATGAACACTGAAGCTTTCTTT. Translating gives CASGETTYAGMNTEAFF.

V gene TRBV6-2 or TRBV6-3 combines with J gene TRBJ1-5; maybe TRBD1 (5 bases). This CDR3 comprises 16 residues. Trimming left V 6 bases short and J 4 bases short, with 19 bases between. The germline V gene encodes CDR1 MNHEY and CDR2 SVGEGT. CDR3 DNA: TGTGCCAGCAGCCCTACCGGGGGGTCCGGTAATCAGCCCCAGCATTTT. It encodes CASSPTGGSGNQPQHF.

This chain joins TRBV4-1 and TRBJ1-3; D is uncertain. V was shortened by 0 bases and J by 0 bases, with 9 bases between the two germline ends. Per germline, CDR1 MGHRA and CDR2 YSYEKL. CDR3 length: 16 residues. The CDR3 here is CASSQDSYYSGNTIYF. The CDR3 DNA reads as TGCGCCAGCAGCCAAGACTCCTATTACTCTGGAAACACCATATATTTT.

V gene TRBV2 combines with J gene TRBJ2-3; 10 bases are shared with TRBD2. The CDR3 is 15 amino acids. V lost 2 bases, J lost 5 bases, and 4 bases stayed unmatched. CDR1 is SNHLY and CDR2 is FYNNEI in the germline V gene. CDR3 sequence reads: CASSELAGGGDTQYF. The CDR3 DNA is TGTGCCAGCAGTGAATTAGCGGGGGGTGGAGATACGCAGTATTTT.